This TCR beta chain was captured in a study of blood T cell repertoires in COVID-19. Original processing notes: Reference gene primer amplification gave nucleated cell count estimates. The method was immunoSEQ multiplex PCR; TCRdb's version includes in-frame clones alone and lacks a portion of them. The V and J calls and clone size are taken from that table; D and trimming were inferred from the DNA. The sample has 35,000 to 45,000 clones; about 88% are singletons. Per germline, CDR1 GTSNPN and CDR2 SVGIG (reference sequence). J lost 5 bases, V lost 1 base, and 7 bases had no gene match. The CDR3 is 15 residues long.

The rearrangement joins TRBV30 to TRBJ1-4, with 7 bases identical to TRBD1. This TCR came from a human donor in a cohort sampled during active COVID-19. The source material was peripheral blood. CDR3: CAWSALGTVNEKLFF. The DNA of the CDR3 is TGTGCCTGGAGTGCCTTAGGGACAGTAAATGAAAAACTGTTTTTT.